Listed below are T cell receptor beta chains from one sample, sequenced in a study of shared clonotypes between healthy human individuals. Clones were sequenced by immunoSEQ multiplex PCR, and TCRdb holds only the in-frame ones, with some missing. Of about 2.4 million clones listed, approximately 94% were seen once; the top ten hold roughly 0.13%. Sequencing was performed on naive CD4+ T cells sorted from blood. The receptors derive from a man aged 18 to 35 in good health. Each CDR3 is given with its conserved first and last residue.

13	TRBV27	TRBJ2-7	CASSKGQRYEQYF
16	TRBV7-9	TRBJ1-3	CASSWGQGSSGNTIYF
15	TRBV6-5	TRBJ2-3	CASSYSRGRADTQYF
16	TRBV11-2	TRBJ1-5	CASSLGKGWTVQPQHF
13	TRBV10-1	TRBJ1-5	CASSEAPNQPQHF
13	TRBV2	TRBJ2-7	CASRVGAAYEQYF
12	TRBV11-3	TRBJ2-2	CASSSQSGELFF
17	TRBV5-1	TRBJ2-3	CASSLEVANPREDTQYF
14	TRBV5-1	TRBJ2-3	CASSLASGTDTQYF
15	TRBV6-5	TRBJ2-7	CASSARQGNSYEQYF
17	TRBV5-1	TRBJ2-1	CASSPIHTSGNYNEQFF
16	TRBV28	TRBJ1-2	CASSLGTGGFNYGYTF
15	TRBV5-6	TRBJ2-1	CASSLVRGGNNEQFF
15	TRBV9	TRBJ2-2	CASNPTSDLPGELFF